The 19 T cell receptor delta chains in this list originate from one sample, sequenced in a study of Vδ1+ human thymocytes. Study-wide results and caveats: Thymic TRG and TRD repertoires appeared highly polyclonal, with Gaussian CDR3 length distributions.

The antigens for these receptors are not known. Extracted RNA was reverse transcribed into cDNA. CDR3 amplicons came from multiplex PCR with pooled V-gene forward and constant-region reverse primers. TCRdb re-called the multiplex PCR reads using CATT. The sample shows around 19,000 delta-chain clones, approximately 8.8% of them seen only once. The specimen sequenced was Vdelta1+ gamma-delta thymocytes from the thymus. Subset indicated: FACS-sorted CD3+ TCRalphabeta- TCRVdelta1+ TCRVdelta2- thymocytes. These receptors came from a child in the first two years of life who had congenital heart surgery.

This clone has more than one count but fewer than ten. One end of the junction is discordant with germline, which a read error may explain. Other DNA sequences within the sample encode an identical CDR3. V is TRDV1 and J is TRDJ1, with D perhaps TRDD3 (6 bases). This CDR3 has 15 amino acids. Germline V gene data show CDR1 as TSWWSYY and CDR2 as QGS. CDR3 loop: CALGELPGDTDKLIF. The CDR3 bases are TGCGCTCTTGGGGAACTCCCTGGGGACACCGATAAACTCATCTTT.

This clone was seen more than once but under ten times. V is TRDV1 and J is TRDJ1, with 12 nucleotides matching TRDD3. In germline, CDR1 is TSWWSYY, CDR2 QGS. The length of the CDR3 is 21 residues. J was trimmed by 10 bases and V by 2 bases; bases with no gene match: 26. Here the CDR3 reads CALGELSFPQHWGIPVNGLIF. CDR3 in DNA: TGTGCTCTTGGGGAATTGAGCTTCCCCCAGCACTGGGGGATACCGGTCAATGGACTCATCTTT.

This clone was detected only a few times. The V and J genes are TRDV1 and TRDJ1, with 13 bases that match TRDD3. Germline V gene data show CDR1 as TSWWSYY and CDR2 as QGS. J lost 0 bases, V lost 0 bases, and 28 bases had no gene match. The CDR3 loop spans 26 amino acids. As DNA, the CDR3 is TGTGCTCTTGGGGAACTAGTTAGTCCGAGCTGGCCTACTGGGGGATACGCGTATCGGTACACCGATAAACTCATCTTT. It specifies CALGELVSPSWPTGGYAYRYTDKLIF.

In regard to this clone: The sample carries other DNA sequences with the same CDR3. The chain links TRDV1 to TRDJ1, with TRDD3 matching over 11 bases. Germline V lookup: CDR1 TSWWSYY, CDR2 QGS. The CDR3 extends over 15 amino acids. Trimming cost V 7 bases and J 1 base; bases outside gene matches: 5. CDR3 protein: CALARGGYGTDKLIF. The CDR3 nucleotides read TGTGCTCTTGCCCGTGGGGGATACGGCACCGATAAACTCATCTTT.

This chain joins TRDV1 and TRDJ1; TRDD3 aligns across 12 bases. With V trimmed by 0 bases and J by 3 bases, 29 bases remained unmatched. CDR1 is TSWWSYY and CDR2 is QGS in the germline V gene. The CDR3 is made up of 25 amino acids. DNA of the CDR3: TGTGCTCTTGGGGAACTATCGCCAAGCCTTCCTACCTTACTGGGGGATACAAGTTTCGCCGATAAACTCATCTTT. Translated: CALGELSPSLPTLLGDTSFADKLIF.

This chain links TRDV1 with TRDJ1; 13 bases are shared with TRDD3. CDR1 and CDR2 from the germline V gene are TSWWSYY and QGS. After removal of 0 bases from V and 4 bases from J, the junction contained 2 bases not matched to a gene. The CDR3 runs to 16 residues. CDR3: CALGELDWGIRDKLIF. The CDR3 nucleotides read TGTGCTCTTGGGGAACTGGACTGGGGGATACGCGATAAACTCATCTTT.

The rearrangement links TRDV1 to TRDJ1; D is possibly TRDD2 (6 bases). This CDR3 is 14 amino acids long. V lost 5 bases and J 7 bases, leaving 17 bases between the germline ends. In germline, CDR1 is TSWWSYY, CDR2 QGS. As DNA, the CDR3 is TGTGCTCTTGGGCCACTTCCTGGGCCACGTAAACTCATCTTT. This sequence encodes CALGPLPGPRKLIF.

The V gene is TRDV1, the J gene TRDJ1, with 11 nucleotides matching TRDD3. The junction had 21 bases not matched to a gene; V was cut back by 0 bases and J by 0 bases. Per the germline V gene, CDR1 is TSWWSYY and CDR2 is QGS. This CDR3 contains 23 residues. CDR3 residues: CALGELKLSLLGDRGVYTDKLIF. The CDR3 DNA follows: TGTGCTCTTGGGGAACTGAAGCTTTCCCTACTGGGGGATAGAGGTGTGTACACCGATAAACTCATCTTT.

The chain links TRDV1 to TRDJ1; 8 bases agree with TRDD3. The CDR3 extends over 20 amino acids. J was trimmed by 1 base and V by 2 bases; bases with no gene match: 18. CDR1 is TSWWSYY, CDR2 QGS, per germline. CDR3: CALGEFPLGERGMSTDKLIF. The CDR3 bases are TGTGCTCTTGGGGAATTTCCCCTGGGGGAACGCGGCATGAGCACCGATAAACTCATCTTT.

There are a few counts of this clone. The chain uses TRDV1 and TRDJ1; 8 bases fit TRDD3. The ends lost 3 bases at V and 0 bases at J; junction bases unmatched: 18. The CDR3 is 20 amino acids. Germline CDR1 is TSWWSYY and CDR2 is QGS. DNA of the CDR3: TGTGCTCTTGGGGATGGCCGGTTCTACAACGGGGATACCGACACCGATAAACTCATCTTT. Translation: CALGDGRFYNGDTDTDKLIF.

The rearrangement links TRDV1 to TRDJ1; 8 bases are shared with TRDD2. The CDR3 runs to 22 residues. Losses at the gene ends were 2 bases for V and 0 bases for J; bases not matched to a gene: 23. The germline CDR1 and CDR2 sequences are TSWWSYY and QGS. The CDR3 coding sequence is TGTGCTCTTGGGGAAAGTGTTTCCGACTTCCTACGAGGGGACCGTAACACCGATAAACTCATCTTT. Residues: CALGESVSDFLRGDRNTDKLIF.

Regarding this clone: One junction end does not reproduce the germline sequence, and a read error may be involved. V gene TRDV1 combines with J gene TRDJ1; D remains ambiguous. The CDR3 is 15 amino acids. Germline V gene data show CDR1 as TSWWSYY and CDR2 as QGS. The CDR3 spells CALGELQGSTDKLIF. The DNA of the CDR3 is TGTGCTCTTGGGGAACTTCAAGGTAGCACCGACAAACTCATCTTT.

The rearrangement links TRDV1 to TRDJ1; D perhaps matches TRDD3 (5 bases). This CDR3 is built from 21 residues. The ends were cut back, 0 bases at V and 0 bases at J, with 26 bases in the middle. Germline loops: CDR1 TSWWSYY, CDR2 QGS. CDR3 sequence: CALGELSPNPGVMKYTDKLIF. CDR3 sequence (DNA): TGTGCTCTTGGGGAACTAAGCCCAAACCCGGGGGTCATGAAGTACACCGATAAACTCATCTTT.

This clone occurred a few times. The gene calls are TRDV1 and TRDJ1; 12 bases are a match to TRDD3. In germline, CDR1 is TSWWSYY, CDR2 QGS. With 3 bases clipped from V and 0 bases from J, the junction kept 23 bases outside the gene matches. The CDR3 runs to 23 residues. The CDR3 region has the DNA TGTGCTCTTGGGGATTTACGTACTGGGGGATACCGAGGACGTCCCACGTACACCGATAAACTCATCTTT. Encoded protein: CALGDLRTGGYRGRPTYTDKLIF.

The V gene is TRDV1, the J gene TRDJ1; possibly TRDD3 for D (6 bases). This CDR3 comprises 21 residues. Germline loops: CDR1 TSWWSYY, CDR2 QGS. Trimming removed 0 bases at V and 0 bases at J, with 26 bases between. The CDR3 is CALGELNPLGPIDTHTDKLIF. The CDR3 region has the DNA TGTGCTCTTGGGGAACTTAACCCCCTGGGGCCTATCGACACACACACCGATAAACTCATCTTT.

This clone is deemed medium-sized. Distinct nucleotide sequences in the sample also encode this CDR3. J is TRDJ1 and V is TRDV2, with 8 bases fitting TRDD3. Losses at the gene ends were 6 bases for V and 0 bases for J; bases not matched to a gene: 5. In germline, CDR1 is GEAIGNYY, CDR2 EKD. The CDR3 loop spans 14 amino acids. The CDR3 here is CACRPGGDTDKLIF. DNA of the CDR3: TGTGCCTGTCGTCCTGGGGGAGACACCGATAAACTCATCTTT.

This clone appeared a few times. The chain uses TRDV1 and TRDJ2; D is perhaps TRDD3 (9 bases). Deletions cut 0 bases from V and 0 bases from J, with 29 bases between. The CDR3 contains 23 residues. Per the germline V gene, CDR1 is TSWWSYY and CDR2 is QGS. The CDR3 protein is CALGELPGRFLRGIPALTAQLFF. For the CDR3, the DNA is TGTGCTCTTGGGGAACTTCCCGGGCGCTTCCTACGGGGGATACCTGCTTTGACAGCACAACTCTTCTTT.

This clone was counted a few times. This chain uses TRDV1 with TRDJ1; the D is unclear. Trimming removed 2 bases at V and 0 bases at J, with 13 bases between. The CDR3 spans 16 residues. From germline, CDR1 is TSWWSYY and CDR2 QGS. CDR3 sequence: CALGEGGRGYTDKLIF. In DNA form, the CDR3 reads TGTGCTCTTGGGGAAGGAGGGAGGGGTTACACCGATAAACTCATCTTT.

This chain connects TRDV1 to TRDJ1, with TRDD3 matching 7 bases. The J gene was not available in TCRdb and was assigned here by matching the DNA to germline segments. CDR1 and CDR2 (germline): TSWWSYY, QGS. CDR3 length: 20 residues. V lost 4 bases, J lost 0 bases, and 20 bases stayed unmatched. The CDR3 region has the DNA TGTGCTCTTGGGGGGTGCCCCCGCTCCGTGGGATACCCTCACACCGATAAACTCATCTTT. Its protein product is CALGGCPRSVGYPHTDKLIF.